Below, 15 T cell receptor beta chains from the same sample are listed, as sequenced in a study of beta chain features in type 1 diabetes. Study observations and caveats: TCRB CDR3s from Type 1 diabetes patients were moderately but significantly shorter in all four CD4+ subsets.

Investigators reverse transcribed all isolated RNA, so they sequenced expressed TCRB transcripts. The repertoire was sequenced with immunoSEQ multiplex PCR; TCRdb's copy has only in-frame clones and lacks some. The table records roughly 100,000 clones, 28% of them present only once. Their recognized antigens are unknown. Sequencing was performed on central memory CD4+ T cells from blood. These receptors all come from a woman aged 18-29 years with type 1 diabetes.

This clone was recorded a few times. The chain has TRBV6-1 and TRBJ1-2; TRBD1 agrees at 7 bases. Germline lookup yields CDR1 MNHNS and CDR2 SASEGT. V lost 4 bases and J lost 8; bases outside the gene matches: 10. The CDR3 extends over 14 amino acids. The CDR3 sequence: CASSVAGGREGYTF. In DNA, the CDR3 is TGTGCCAGCAGTGTCGCAGGGGGACGGGAGGGCTACACCTTC.

The chain joins TRBV2 to TRBJ2-7; 7 positions agree with TRBD1. V was pared by 5 bases and J by 5 bases, with 6 bases of the junction left unmatched. This CDR3 comprises 13 residues. Germline V lookup: CDR1 SNHLY, CDR2 FYNNEI. The CDR3 sequence: CASSYSTGHEQYV. CDR3 DNA: TGTGCCAGCAGTTACTCGACAGGGCACGAGCAGTACGTC.

This clone has only one observation. This CDR3 is also generated by other DNA sequences in the sample. The J gene is TRBJ2-3, the V gene TRBV5-1; 7 positions match TRBD1. V lost 5 bases and J lost 0; bases outside the gene matches: 3. Germline CDR1 SGHRS, CDR2 YFSETQ. The CDR3 contains 14 residues. CDR3 protein: CASRGTVSTDTQYF. The CDR3 DNA is TGCGCCAGCAGGGGGACAGTTAGCACAGATACGCAGTATTTT.

This clone has more than one count but fewer than ten. The chain uses TRBV9 and TRBJ2-1, with TRBD1 matching over 10 bases. The CDR3 contains 15 residues. The J segment lost 4 bases and the V segment lost 4 bases, leaving 5 bases of the junction unmatched. Germline V gives CDR1 SGDLS, CDR2 YYNGEE. The CDR3 region is CASSYRTGGYNEQFF. CDR3 DNA sequence: TGTGCCAGCAGCTATAGGACAGGGGGGTACAATGAGCAGTTCTTC.

Only a few counts were recorded for this clone. V gene TRBV5-1 combines with J gene TRBJ2-1, with 9 bases lining up with TRBD1. V was pared by 3 bases and J by 6 bases, with 4 bases of the junction left unmatched. CDR3 length equals 14 residues. CDR1 is SGHRS and CDR2 is YFSETQ in the germline V gene. In DNA, the CDR3 is TGCGCCAGCAGCTCACAGGGGGCTCGCAATGAGCAGTTCTTC. Encoded protein: CASSSQGARNEQFF. Full variable domain (remainder filled in from reference TRBV5-1 and TRBJ2-1): KAGVTQTPRYLIKTRGQQVTLSCSPISGHRSVSWYQQTPGQGLQFLFEYFSETQRNKGNFPGRFSGRQFSNSRSEMNVSTLELGDSALYLCASSSQGARNEQFFGPGTRLTVL.

This clone was detected only a few times. V is TRBV30 and J is TRBJ1-2; D is uncertain. The CDR3 has 11 residues. The germline CDR1 and CDR2 sequences are GTSNPN and SVGIG (reference sequence). Trimming shortened V by 2 bases and J by 4 bases, and 5 bases separated the two germline ends. As DNA, the CDR3 is TGTGCCTGGAGTACTTTCTATGGCTACACCTTC. Its translation: CAWSTFYGYTF.

The gene calls are TRBV28 and TRBJ1-1; TRBD1 matches 9 bases. Losses at the gene ends were 6 bases for V and 11 bases for J; bases not matched to a gene: 13. Germline CDR1 MDHEN, CDR2 SYDVKM. The CDR3 spans 14 residues. The CDR3 DNA sequence: TGTGCCAGCAGAGGACAGGGGTCCCCTAAAGAGGCTTTCTTT. Encoded protein: CASRGQGSPKEAFF. Based on the CDR3 plus reference TRBV28 and TRBJ1-1, the full variable domain is DVKVTQSSRYLVKRTGEKVFLECVQDMDHENMFWYRQDPGLGLRLIYFSYDVKMKEKGDIPEGYSVSREKKERFSLILESASTNQTSMYLCASRGQGSPKEAFFGQGTRLTVV.

To note about this clone: This sample also contains other DNA sequences that code for the same CDR3. The chain links TRBV18 to TRBJ2-1; 8 nucleotides match TRBD2. V lost 3 bases to trimming and J lost 5 bases; unmatched junction nucleotides: 6. Germline-derived CDR1 and CDR2 are KGHSH and LQKENI. This CDR3 has 15 residues. CDR3 residues: CASSPPTGGNNEQFF. DNA of the CDR3: TGTGCCAGCTCACCGCCGACGGGAGGGAACAATGAGCAGTTCTTC.

The J gene is TRBJ2-6, the V gene TRBV7-9, with 12 bases lining up with TRBD2. V trimming: 5 bases; J trimming: 0 bases; junction bases outside the gene matches: 5. Germline-derived CDR1 and CDR2 are SEHNR and FQNEAQ (reference sequence). The CDR3 runs 18 residues. CDR3 bases: TGTGCCAGCAGCGCCTCGACTAGCGGGAGCTCTGGGGCCAACGTCCTGACTTTC. This translates into CASSASTSGSSGANVLTF.

The J gene is TRBJ1-5, the V gene TRBV28, with 8 bases matching TRBD1. Germline V CDR1 and CDR2: MDHEN, SYDVKM. Losses at the gene ends were 2 bases for V and 9 bases for J; bases not matched to a gene: 6. The CDR3 has 14 residues. The chain's CDR3 is CASSLPTGVRPQHF. The CDR3 nucleotides read TGTGCCAGCAGTTTACCGACAGGGGTAAGGCCCCAGCATTTT.

This clone was seen a handful of times. The CDR3, as DNA: TGTGCCAGCCATAAGGGACAGGGGGCGTCCGGCTACACCTTC. Translation gives CASHKGQGASGYTF. The rearrangement links TRBV5-6 to TRBJ1-2; 12 bases are a match to TRBD1. Germline CDR1 SGHDT, CDR2 YYEEEE. V lost 7 bases and J lost 8; bases outside the gene matches: 9. This CDR3 is built from 14 residues.

The chain carries TRBV18 and TRBJ2-4; D call uncertain. CDR1 is KGHSH, CDR2 LQKENI, per germline. Trimming cost V 3 bases and J 3 bases, with 12 bases left between them. CDR3 length equals 15 residues. The CDR3 sequence is CASSPPGSNKNIQYF. The CDR3 bases are TGTGCCAGCTCACCTCCCGGGTCCAACAAAAACATTCAGTACTTC.

The rearrangement links TRBV27 to TRBJ1-2; 7 bases are a match to TRBD1. This CDR3 contains 15 residues. Germline V gives CDR1 MNHEY, CDR2 SMNVEV (reference sequence). V lost 2 bases, J lost 5 bases, and 8 bases stayed unmatched. DNA of the CDR3: TGTGCCAGCAGTTTAGCGGGGCCAGGGGGGTATGGCTACACCTTC. It codes for CASSLAGPGGYGYTF.

This sequence joins TRBV2 and TRBJ2-5, with 7 bases matching TRBD1. Germline loops: CDR1 SNHLY, CDR2 FYNNEI. J gave up 3 bases and V 2 bases, and 3 bases lay outside the gene matches. The CDR3 is 14 residues long. CDR3 protein: CASSEITGEETQYF. CDR3 coding DNA: TGTGCCAGCAGTGAAATAACAGGGGAAGAGACCCAGTACTTC.

This clone was seen a single time. The gene calls are TRBV5-6 and TRBJ2-7; no firm D call. The V end lost 4 bases, the J end lost 2 bases, and 16 bases lay between the germline ends. The germline V gene has CDR1 SGHDT and CDR2 YYEEEE. This CDR3 is 15 amino acids long. The CDR3 protein is CASSHTVERTYEQYV. The CDR3 DNA is TGTGCCAGCAGCCATACCGTGGAGAGAACCTACGAGCAGTACGTC.